This T cell receptor (beta chain) was sequenced in a study of CD8+ T cells in alopecia areata. cDNA serving as the sequencing template came from extracted, reverse transcribed RNA. Sequenced by immunoSEQ multiplex PCR; TCRdb stores in-frame clones only, minus some. The sample holds about 120,000 clones, about 60% seen once. The CDR3 extends over 16 amino acids. Per the germline V gene, CDR1 is LGHNA and CDR2 is YSLEER. Trimming took off 1 base at V and 1 base at J, with 11 bases between the two ends. Specified treatment: oral pan-JAK inhibitor, 5-10 mg twice daily. Lesional scalp tissue (obtained by punch biopsy) and peripheral blood were collected from alopecia areata patients.

The sequence was collected from a human donor with alopecia areata. Material: CD8+ T cells sorted from blood, obtained at week 24, from a patient treated with tofacitinib. V gene TRBV4-3 combines with J gene TRBJ2-1; perhaps TRBD1 as D (7 bases). The CDR3 sequence: CASSQVSGGSYNEQFF. The CDR3 nucleotides read TGCGCCAGCAGCCAAGTTTCAGGGGGGTCCTACAATGAGCAGTTCTTC.